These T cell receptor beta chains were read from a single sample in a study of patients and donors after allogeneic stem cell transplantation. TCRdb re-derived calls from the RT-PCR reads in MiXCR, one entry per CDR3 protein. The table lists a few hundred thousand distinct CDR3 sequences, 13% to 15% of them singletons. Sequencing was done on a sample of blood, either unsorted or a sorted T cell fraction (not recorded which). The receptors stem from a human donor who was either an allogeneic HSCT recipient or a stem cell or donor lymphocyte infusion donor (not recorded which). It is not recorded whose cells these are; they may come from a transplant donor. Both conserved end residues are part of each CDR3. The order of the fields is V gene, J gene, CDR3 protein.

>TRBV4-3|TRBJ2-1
CASSQGSAREYGQFF
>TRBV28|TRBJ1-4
CASSLQGAGEKLFF
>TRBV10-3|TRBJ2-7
CAISEYFGDRGPYEQYF
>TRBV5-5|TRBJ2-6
CASSLGTGLFSGANVLTF
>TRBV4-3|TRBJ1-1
CASSQDPVRNTEAFF
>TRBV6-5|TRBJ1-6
CASSWTGTENSPLHF
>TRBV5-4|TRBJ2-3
CASGLRSSTDTQYF
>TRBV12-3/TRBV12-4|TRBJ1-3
CASSLRGSSGNTIYF
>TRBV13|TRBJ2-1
CASRVAGGDEQFF
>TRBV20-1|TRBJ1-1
CSADTGEMNTEAFF
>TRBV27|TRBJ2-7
CASSGTGRPDEQYF
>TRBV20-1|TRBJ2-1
CSAPGIETETMNEQFF
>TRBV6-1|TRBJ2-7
CASSLDRVTAGQYF
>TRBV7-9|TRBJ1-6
CASSQRDRNSPLHF
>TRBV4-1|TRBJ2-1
CASSRTSAAARTYNEQFF
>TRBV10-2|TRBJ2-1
CASNRGVSGENEQFF
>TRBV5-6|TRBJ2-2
CASSLVGVNTGELFF
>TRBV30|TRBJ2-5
CARTPAGAGVWGAQETQYF
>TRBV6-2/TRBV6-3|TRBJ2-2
CASSYFFGVGRTNTGELFF
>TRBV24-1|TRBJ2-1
CATSDIAGFYNEQFF
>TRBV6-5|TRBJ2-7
CASSYFPSGRYEQYF
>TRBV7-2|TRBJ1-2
CASSRPGAPGGYTF
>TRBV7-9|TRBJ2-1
CASSLGVSSYNEQFF
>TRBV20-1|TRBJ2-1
CSASWSSGGAGEQFF
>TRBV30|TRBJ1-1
CAWSVLVVSEAFF
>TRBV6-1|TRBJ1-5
CASRGGYSNQPQHF
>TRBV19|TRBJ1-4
CASRDSMNEKLFF
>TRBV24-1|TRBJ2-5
CATSDLRTGTRETQYF
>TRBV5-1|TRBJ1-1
CASSLLTGQSNTEAFF
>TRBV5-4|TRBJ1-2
CASSLQGAPRYGYTF
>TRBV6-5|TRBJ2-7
CASSSGLGLYEQYF
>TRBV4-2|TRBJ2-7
CASSQPSSGTYEQYF